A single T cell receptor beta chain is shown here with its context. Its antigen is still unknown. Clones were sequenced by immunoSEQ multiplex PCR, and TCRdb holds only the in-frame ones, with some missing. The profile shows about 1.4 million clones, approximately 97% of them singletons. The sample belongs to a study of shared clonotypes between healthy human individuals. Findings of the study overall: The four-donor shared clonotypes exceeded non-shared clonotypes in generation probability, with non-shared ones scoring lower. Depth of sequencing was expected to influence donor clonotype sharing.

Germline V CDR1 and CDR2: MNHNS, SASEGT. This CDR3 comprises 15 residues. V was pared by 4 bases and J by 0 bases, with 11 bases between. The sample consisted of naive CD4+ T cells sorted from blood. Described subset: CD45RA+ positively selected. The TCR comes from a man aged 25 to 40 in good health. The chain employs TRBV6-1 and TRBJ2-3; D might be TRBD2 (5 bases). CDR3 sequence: CASSVRDPSTDTQYF. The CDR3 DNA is TGTGCCAGCAGTGTGAGGGATCCTAGCACAGATACGCAGTATTTT.